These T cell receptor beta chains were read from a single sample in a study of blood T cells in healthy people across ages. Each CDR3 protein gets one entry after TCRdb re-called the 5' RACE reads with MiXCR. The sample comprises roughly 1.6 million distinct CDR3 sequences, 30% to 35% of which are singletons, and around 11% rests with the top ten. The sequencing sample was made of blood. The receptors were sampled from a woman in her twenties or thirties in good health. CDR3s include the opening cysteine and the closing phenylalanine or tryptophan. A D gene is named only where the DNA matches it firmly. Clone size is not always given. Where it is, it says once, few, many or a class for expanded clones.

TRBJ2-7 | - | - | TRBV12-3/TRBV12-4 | TGTGCCAGGTCCAGCCCTCTAGGGGGGGCCCGAACAGACGAGCAGTACTTC | CARSSPLGGARTDEQYF
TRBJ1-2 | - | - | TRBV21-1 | TGTGCCAGCAGCGCTTACAGGGAGAGGGTCTATGGCTACACCTTC | CASSAYRERVYGYTF
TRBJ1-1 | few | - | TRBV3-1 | TGTGCCAGCAGCTTCTACGGGGATCGGACTGAAGCTTTCTTT | CASSFYGDRTEAFF
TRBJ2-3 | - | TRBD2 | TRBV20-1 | TGCAGTGCTAACCGCCTCGTGAGCGGGGGAGACGCAGATACGCAGTATTTT | CSANRLVSGGDADTQYF
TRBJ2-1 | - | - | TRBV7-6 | TGTGCCAGCAGCTTAGAAGGCTGGACATATTCCAATGAGCAGTTCTTC | CASSLEGWTYSNEQFF
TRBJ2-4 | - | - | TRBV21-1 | TGTGCCGGAGACTGCGGGGAGTACTTC | CAGDCGEYF
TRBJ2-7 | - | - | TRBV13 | TGTGCCAGCAGCCCCTCTCGGGAGCGGCACGAGCAGTACTTC | CASSPSRERHEQYF
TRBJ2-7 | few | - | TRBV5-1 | TGCGCCAGCAAGGGTCCGCAGGGGCCTACCTACGAGCAGTACTTC | CASKGPQGPTYEQYF
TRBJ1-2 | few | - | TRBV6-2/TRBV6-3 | TGTGCCAGCAGTTACTTGTACGGGGGGCATGGCTACACCTTC | CASSYLYGGHGYTF
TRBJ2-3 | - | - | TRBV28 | TGTGCCGGCAGTTTACCCGAAGGGTCTAGCACAGATACGCAGTATTTT | CAGSLPEGSSTDTQYF
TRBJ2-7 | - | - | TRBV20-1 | TGCAGTGCTAGAGAGGGGGGCGGTGGGAAAGGGGGTTACGAGCAGTACTTC | CSAREGGGGKGGYEQYF
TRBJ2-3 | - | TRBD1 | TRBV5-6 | TGTGCCAGCAGCTTGCCGACAGGGCGCGAGACAGATACGCAGTATTTT | CASSLPTGRETDTQYF
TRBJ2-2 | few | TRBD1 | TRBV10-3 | TGTGCCATCAGGAAGGGACAGAGTAACACCGGGGAGCTGTTTTTT | CAIRKGQSNTGELFF
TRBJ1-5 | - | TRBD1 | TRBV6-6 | TGTGCCAGCAGTTACTATGCGCTACAGGGGGCAAGGCAGCCCCAGCATTTT | CASSYYALQGARQPQHF
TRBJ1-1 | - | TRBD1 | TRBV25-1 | TGTGCCAGCAGTCCCCGGACAGGGGGCATTACTGAAGCTTTCTTT | CASSPRTGGITEAFF
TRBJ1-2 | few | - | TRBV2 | TGTGCCAGCAGTGAGCTCGATGGCTACACCTTC | CASSELDGYTF
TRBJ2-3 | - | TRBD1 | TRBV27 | TGTGCCAGCAGTTTATCACCACAGGGGGTTTCAGATACGCAGTATTTT | CASSLSPQGVSDTQYF
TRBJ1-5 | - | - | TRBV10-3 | TGTGCCATCAGCCTTGGGAAGAATAGCAATCAGCCCCAGCATTTT | CAISLGKNSNQPQHF
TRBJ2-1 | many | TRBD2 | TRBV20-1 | TGCAGTGCCGGGAGCGGGAGGAACAATGAGCAGTTCTTC | CSAGSGRNNEQFF
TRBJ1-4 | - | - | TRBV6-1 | TGTGCCAGCAGTGAAGCAGGGGGACATAAAGAAAAACTGTTTTTT | CASSEAGGHKEKLFF
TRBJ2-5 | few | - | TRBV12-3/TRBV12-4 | TGTGCCAGCAGGACACGGCCGGCGGAGACCCAGTACTTC | CASRTRPAETQYF
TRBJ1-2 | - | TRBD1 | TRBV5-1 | TGCGCCAGCAGCTCCCCGACAGGGATTACACCTAACTATGGCTACACCTTC | CASSSPTGITPNYGYTF
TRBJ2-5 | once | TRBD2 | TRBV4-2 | TGTACCAGCAGCCAAGCGGGAGTGGAAGAGACCCAGTACTTC | CTSSQAGVEETQYF
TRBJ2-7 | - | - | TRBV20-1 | TGCAGTGCTAGAGATCTTGGGCGGGCTATCTACGAGCAGTACTTC | CSARDLGRAIYEQYF
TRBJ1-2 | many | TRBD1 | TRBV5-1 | TGTGCCAGCAGGACCGGGACAGGGGACTATGGCTACACCTTC | CASRTGTGDYGYTF
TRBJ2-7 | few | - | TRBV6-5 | TGTGCCAGCAGTTACGCCCAGGGGTTCGAGCAGTACTTC | CASSYAQGFEQYF
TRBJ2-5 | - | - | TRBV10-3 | TGTGCCCTCGACCTCCTGAGGGAGACCCAGTACTTC | CALDLLRETQYF
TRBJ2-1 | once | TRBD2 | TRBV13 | TGTGCCAGCAGCTATAGCGGGAGGAGTAACAATGAGCAGTTCTTC | CASSYSGRSNNEQFF
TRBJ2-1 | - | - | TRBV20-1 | TGCAGTGCAGACGGACAGTATGAGCAGTTCTTC | CSADGQYEQFF
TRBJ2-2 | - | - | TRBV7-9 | TGTGCCAGCAGCGTAGACAGTCCGAACACCGGGGAGCGGTTTTTT | CASSVDSPNTGERFF
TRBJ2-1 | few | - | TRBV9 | TGTGCCAGCAGCGCCCAGGGGGGCTCCTACAATGAGCAGTTCTTC | CASSAQGGSYNEQFF
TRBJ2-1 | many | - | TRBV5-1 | TGCGCCAGCAGCGTGACAGGTTCCGGGGAGCCGAAATACAATGAGCAGTTCTTC | CASSVTGSGEPKYNEQFF
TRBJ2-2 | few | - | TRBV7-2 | TGTGCCAGCAACGTACAGACCAACACCGGGGAGCTGTTTTTT | CASNVQTNTGELFF
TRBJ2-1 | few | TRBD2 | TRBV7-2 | TGTGCCAGCAGCCGACTTATATATCGGCTAGCGGGAGATAATGAGCAGTTCTTC | CASSRLIYRLAGDNEQFF
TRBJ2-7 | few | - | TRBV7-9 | TGTGCCAGCAGCTTAATGACAGAGCCCTCCTACGAGCAGTACTTC | CASSLMTEPSYEQYF
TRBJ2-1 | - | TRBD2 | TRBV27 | TGTGCCAGCAGCCTTAGCGGGAGTGGCTTCGTTGAGCAGTTCTTC | CASSLSGSGFVEQFF
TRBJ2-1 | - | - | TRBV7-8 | TGTGCCAGCAGCCTTATGACGGGTCTCAATGAGCAGTTCTTC | CASSLMTGLNEQFF
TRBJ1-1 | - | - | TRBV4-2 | TGTGCCAGTAAGTGGGACGAGGGCACTGAAGCTTTCTTT | CASKWDEGTEAFF
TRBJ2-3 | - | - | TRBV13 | TGTGCCAACAGTCAAGAACCCGGAACAGATACGCAGTATTTT | CANSQEPGTDTQYF
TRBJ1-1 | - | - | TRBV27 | TGTGCCAGCAGTCTACCTTGGGGGCGGGAGGCTTTCTTT | CASSLPWGREAFF
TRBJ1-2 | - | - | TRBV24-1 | TGTGCCACCAGTCAGGACAGTAACTATGGCTACACCTTC | CATSQDSNYGYTF
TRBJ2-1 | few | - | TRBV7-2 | TGTGCCAGCTCTCGCACTAGATCTTACAATGAGCAGTTCTTC | CASSRTRSYNEQFF
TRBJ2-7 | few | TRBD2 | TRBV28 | TGTGCCAGCAGGGGGGAGGGCAACTCCTACGAGCAGTACTTC | CASRGEGNSYEQYF
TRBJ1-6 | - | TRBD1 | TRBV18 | TGTGCCAGCTCACCAGAGGGACAGGGGGCTTCATCCCTCCACTTT | CASSPEGQGASSLHF
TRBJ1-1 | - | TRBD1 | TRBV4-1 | TGCGCCAGCAGCCAAGAGGGACAGGGGACTCTGAGGCCTGAAGCTTTCTTT | CASSQEGQGTLRPEAFF
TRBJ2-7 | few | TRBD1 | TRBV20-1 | TGCAGTGCTAGAGTTGGCAGGGGGTACGAGCAGTACTTC | CSARVGRGYEQYF
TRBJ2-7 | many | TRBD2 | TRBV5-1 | TGCGCCAGCAGCTTGGCAACCTTGACTAGCGGGAATCGAGTAAGGCCGTCCTACGAGCAGTACTTC | CASSLATLTSGNRVRPSYEQYF
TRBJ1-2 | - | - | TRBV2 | TGTGCCAGCAGTGCGTGGCAGGGTGGAGACTATGGCTACACCTTC | CASSAWQGGDYGYTF
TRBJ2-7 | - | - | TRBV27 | TGTGCCAGCAGTGCTGTCGAGCGTGCCTACGAGCAGTACTTC | CASSAVERAYEQYF
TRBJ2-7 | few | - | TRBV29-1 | TGCAGCGCATCCGGTGGGAGGTACGAGCAGTACTTC | CSASGGRYEQYF
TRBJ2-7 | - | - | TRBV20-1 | TGCAGTGCTAGAGTACCCCTCGGCAATGAGCAGTACTTC | CSARVPLGNEQYF
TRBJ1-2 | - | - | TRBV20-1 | TGCAGTGCTAGAGAGTTCACCATCTATGGCTACACCTTC | CSAREFTIYGYTF
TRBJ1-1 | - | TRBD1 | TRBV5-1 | TGCGCCAGCAGCTTGGAGGGGGCGAGTTTTCGTGGCACTGAAGCTTTCTTT | CASSLEGASFRGTEAFF
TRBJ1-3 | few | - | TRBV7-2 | TGTGCCAGCAGCTTCCCTGGAAACACCATATATTTT | CASSFPGNTIYF